This entry describes one T cell receptor beta chain. The entry originates in a study of Ad26.COV2.S vaccination and SARS-CoV-2 variants. Method: immunoSEQ multiplex PCR; TCRdb's copy keeps in-frame clones and lacks some. The data show about 320,000 clones, around 84% seen once. Treatment reported: over 15 received Ad26.COV2.S at low or high dose, single or two shots; several received placebo; per-sample allocation not given. Specimens were obtained on day 63 following the first vaccine or placebo injection. Per the germline V gene, CDR1 is MNHEY and CDR2 is SVGAGI. CDR3 length equals 15 residues. Trimming took off 7 bases at V and 2 bases at J, with 17 bases between the two ends.

The receptor's source is a person aged 18-65 years who received the Ad26.COV2.S COVID-19 vaccine or a placebo. This sample comprised peripheral blood, obtained in a trial of Ad26.COV2.S vaccine versus placebo. This chain uses TRBV6-5 with TRBJ1-2, with D possibly being TRBD1 (5 bases). The CDR3 region has the DNA TGTGCCAGCACCTCTTTTAGGGGCGGAAACTATGGCTACACCTTC. It specifies CASTSFRGGNYGYTF.